This is a list of T cell receptor beta chains from one sample in a study of blood T cells in healthy people across ages. TCRdb processed the 5' RACE reads anew with MiXCR; each CDR3 protein has one entry. The repertoire holds over 500,000 distinct CDR3 sequences, with roughly half as singletons. The sample consisted of blood. The receptors were sampled from a woman older than 75 in good health. The conserved cysteine and the conserved F or W are not part of the CDR3 here. D genes are given only for firm matches.

CDR3	D	V	J	length
SVDTRSSYNEQF	.	TRBV29-1	TRBJ2-1	12
ASSLFAGGGRNTEAF	.	TRBV12-3/TRBV12-4	TRBJ1-1	15
ASRSRGLNTEAF	TRBD1	TRBV6-5	TRBJ1-1	12
ASSLTGDSNQPQH	.	TRBV7-3	TRBJ1-5	13
ASWGADGTDTQY	.	TRBV6-5	TRBJ2-3	12
ASSLFSFGSYTDTQY	.	TRBV28	TRBJ2-3	15
SARREVWQGTGELF	.	TRBV20-1	TRBJ2-2	14
ASSELRAGGRDTQY	TRBD2	TRBV2	TRBJ2-3	14
ASSLVGSDQPQH	.	TRBV27	TRBJ1-5	12
ASSLSQNPQETQY	.	TRBV11-2	TRBJ2-5	13
AISEDQVLGYGYT	.	TRBV10-3	TRBJ1-2	13
ASSLPLAGETQY	.	TRBV28	TRBJ2-5	12
ASSLARGYGTDTQY	.	TRBV5-6	TRBJ2-3	14
AIRGDGAITQY	.	TRBV10-3	TRBJ2-3	11
ASSPDTGTSSTDTQY	TRBD2	TRBV7-8	TRBJ2-3	15
ASSLRMNTEAF	.	TRBV7-2	TRBJ1-1	11
ATSDADLNTEAF	.	TRBV24-1	TRBJ1-1	12
SVGSGYLGDTQY	.	TRBV29-1	TRBJ2-3	12
ASTLLGTDTQY	.	TRBV6-2/TRBV6-3	TRBJ2-3	11
ASSQDSGPETRQF	.	TRBV3-1	TRBJ2-1	13
ASSYSIARAGQPQH	.	TRBV6-6	TRBJ1-5	14
ASSLGGAANTEAF	.	TRBV7-2	TRBJ1-1	13
ASSLKAGNEQF	.	TRBV28	TRBJ2-1	11
ASINSNTGELF	.	TRBV12-3/TRBV12-4	TRBJ2-2	11
ASSEALGQWHYT	TRBD1	TRBV2	TRBJ1-2	12
ASSADAAQAQH	.	TRBV7-2	TRBJ1-5	11
ASSSALGQIYNEQF	TRBD1	TRBV7-2	TRBJ2-1	14
ASSPVVDTQY	.	TRBV11-2	TRBJ2-3	10
ATSGPTGHIGDTQY	.	TRBV15	TRBJ2-3	14
ASSFATGSYNEQF	TRBD1	TRBV7-2	TRBJ2-1	13
ASSLPFDRAQGDTQY	TRBD1	TRBV28	TRBJ2-3	15
ASSAQVWDTQY	.	TRBV27	TRBJ2-3	11
ASSRLGAGLRTDTQY	.	TRBV3-1	TRBJ2-3	15
ASSKVLGGTYEQY	.	TRBV21-1	TRBJ2-7	13
ASSQDPGVRGTEAF	.	TRBV4-3	TRBJ1-1	14
ASSVEPEQY	.	TRBV2	TRBJ2-7	9
ASSLRGGGILYNEQF	.	TRBV7-3	TRBJ2-1	15
AWSTARSSYNEQF	.	TRBV30	TRBJ2-1	13
ASCRGTDTDTQY	TRBD1	TRBV7-9	TRBJ2-3	12
SVDGLAGVIDEQF	TRBD2	TRBV29-1	TRBJ2-1	13
ASSLTLLGANVLT	.	TRBV27	TRBJ2-6	13
ASSHRGQEQPQH	TRBD1	TRBV3-1	TRBJ1-5	12
SVGYEQF	.	TRBV29-1	TRBJ2-1	7
ASSANRVIQY	.	TRBV14	TRBJ2-4	10
SAPGLARTQY	.	TRBV20-1	TRBJ2-5	10
ASSSQGATQY	.	TRBV27	TRBJ2-3	10
ASSFGLVSDTQY	TRBD2	TRBV7-2	TRBJ2-3	12